The rows below give T cell receptor beta chains drawn from one sample of a study of cytomegalovirus exposure and HLA in healthy donors. Measured with immunoSEQ multiplex PCR; TCRdb has only the in-frame clones, and not every one. The table shows 95,000 to 150,000 clones, with roughly a tenth occurring only once. Sequences were obtained from PBMCs. Receptors were obtained from a woman aged 18-35 years in good health and CMV-seropositive. Both conserved end residues are part of each CDR3.

J gene: TRBJ1-3
V gene: TRBV6-1
CDR3 protein: CASSEQFGNTIYF

J gene: TRBJ2-7
V gene: TRBV11-3
CDR3 protein: CASSLAGSEQYF

J gene: TRBJ1-1
V gene: TRBV6-1
CDR3 protein: CASSLGLMGTEAFF

J gene: TRBJ2-1
V gene: TRBV9
CDR3 protein: CASSAQAGPYNEQFF

J gene: TRBJ2-5
V gene: TRBV4-1
CDR3 protein: CASSQATDRVRETQYF

J gene: TRBJ1-5
V gene: TRBV19
CDR3 protein: CASSDIAGWGHQPQHF

J gene: TRBJ2-4
V gene: TRBV29-1
CDR3 protein: CSGSRDRGHIQYF

J gene: TRBJ2-6
V gene: TRBV11-2
CDR3 protein: CASRAGSGANVLTF

J gene: TRBJ2-2
V gene: TRBV5-4
CDR3 protein: CASSVYGRASGELFF

J gene: TRBJ2-1
V gene: TRBV7-9
CDR3 protein: CASSSSLNNEQFF